Here is one T cell receptor beta chain with its context. What it recognizes is unknown. This specimen belongs to a study of shared clonotypes between healthy human individuals. TCRdb's copy holds only in-frame clones and misses some; the assay was immunoSEQ multiplex PCR. The table lists about 2.1 million clones, about 93% of them singletons. The CDR3 contains 14 residues. Findings and caveats of the study: In contrast to clonotypes shared by all four donors, non-shared clonotypes had lower generation probabilities.

Naive CD8 cells, CD45RO-negative and positively selected for CCR7, excluded terminally differentiated effector memory CD45RA+ cells. This TCR was recovered from a man younger than 35 in good health. Some clones in this sample may be carry-over from other donors' samples. Material: naive CD8+ T cells from PBMCs. The J gene is TRBJ2-7, the V gene TRBV21-1; the table calls TRBD1, which could not be checked here. TRBV21-1 is a pseudogene segment. Here the CDR3 reads CASSSWPYSREQYF. The CDR3 nucleotides are TGTGCCAGCAGCAGTTGGCCTTATTCCCGCGAGCAGTACTTC.